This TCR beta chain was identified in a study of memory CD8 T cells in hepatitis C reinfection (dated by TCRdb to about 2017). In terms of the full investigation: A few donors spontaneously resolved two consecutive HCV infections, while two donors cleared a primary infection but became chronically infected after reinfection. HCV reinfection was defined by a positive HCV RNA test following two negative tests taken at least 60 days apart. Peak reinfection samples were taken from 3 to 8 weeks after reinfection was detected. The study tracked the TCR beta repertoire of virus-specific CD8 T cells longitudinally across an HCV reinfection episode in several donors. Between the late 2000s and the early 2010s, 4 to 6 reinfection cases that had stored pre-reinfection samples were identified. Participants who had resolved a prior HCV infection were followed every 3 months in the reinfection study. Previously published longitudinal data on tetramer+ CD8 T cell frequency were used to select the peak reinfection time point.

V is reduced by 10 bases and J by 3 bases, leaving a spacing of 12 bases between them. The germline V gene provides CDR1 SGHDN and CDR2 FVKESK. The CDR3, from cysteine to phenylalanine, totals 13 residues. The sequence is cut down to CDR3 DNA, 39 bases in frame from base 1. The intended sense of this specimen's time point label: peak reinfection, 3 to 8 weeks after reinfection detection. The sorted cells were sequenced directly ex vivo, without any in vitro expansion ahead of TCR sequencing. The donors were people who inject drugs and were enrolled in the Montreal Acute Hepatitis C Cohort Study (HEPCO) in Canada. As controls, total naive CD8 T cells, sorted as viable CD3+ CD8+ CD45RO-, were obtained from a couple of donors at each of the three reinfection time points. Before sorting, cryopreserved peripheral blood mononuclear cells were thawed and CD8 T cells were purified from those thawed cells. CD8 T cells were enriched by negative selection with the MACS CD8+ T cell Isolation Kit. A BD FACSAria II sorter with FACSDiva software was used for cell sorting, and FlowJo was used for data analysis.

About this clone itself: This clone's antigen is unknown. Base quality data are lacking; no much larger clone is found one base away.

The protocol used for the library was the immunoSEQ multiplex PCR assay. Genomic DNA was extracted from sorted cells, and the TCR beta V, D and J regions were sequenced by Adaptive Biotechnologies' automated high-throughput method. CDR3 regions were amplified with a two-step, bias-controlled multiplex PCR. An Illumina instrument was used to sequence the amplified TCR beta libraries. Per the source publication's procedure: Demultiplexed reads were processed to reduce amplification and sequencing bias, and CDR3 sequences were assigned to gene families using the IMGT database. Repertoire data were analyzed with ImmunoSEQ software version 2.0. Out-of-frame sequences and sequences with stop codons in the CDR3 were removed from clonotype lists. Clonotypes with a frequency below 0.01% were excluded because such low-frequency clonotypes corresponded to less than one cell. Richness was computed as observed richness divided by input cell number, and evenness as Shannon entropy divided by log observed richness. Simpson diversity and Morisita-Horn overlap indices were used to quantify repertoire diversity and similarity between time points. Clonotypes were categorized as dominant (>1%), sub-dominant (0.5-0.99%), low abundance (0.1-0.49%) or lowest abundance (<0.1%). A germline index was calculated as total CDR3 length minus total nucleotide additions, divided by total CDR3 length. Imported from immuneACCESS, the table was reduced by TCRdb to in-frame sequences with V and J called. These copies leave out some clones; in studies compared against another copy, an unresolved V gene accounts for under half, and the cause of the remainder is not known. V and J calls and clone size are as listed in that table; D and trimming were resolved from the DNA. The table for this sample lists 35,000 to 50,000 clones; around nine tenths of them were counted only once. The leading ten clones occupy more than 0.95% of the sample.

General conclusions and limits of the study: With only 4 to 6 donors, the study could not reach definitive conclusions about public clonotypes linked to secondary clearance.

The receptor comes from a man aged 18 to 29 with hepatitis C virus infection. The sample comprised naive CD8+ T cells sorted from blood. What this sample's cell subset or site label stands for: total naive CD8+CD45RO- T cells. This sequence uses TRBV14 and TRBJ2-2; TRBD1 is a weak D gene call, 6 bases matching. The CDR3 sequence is CATRPGDTGELFF. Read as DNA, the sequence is TGTGCCACGAGACCAGGGGACACCGGGGAGCTGTTTTTT.